The 7 T cell receptor beta chains listed next were all sequenced from one sample in a study of shared clonotypes between healthy human individuals. It was CD45RO-negative cells, positively selected for CCR7, that made up naive CD8 cells, with terminally differentiated effector memory CD45RA+ cells excluded. Assay used: immunoSEQ multiplex PCR; TCRdb lists only in-frame clones, some missing. This table holds over 2 million clones, 85% to 95% found once. Specimen: naive CD8+ T cells sorted from blood. The receptors were gathered from a man between 18 and 35 years old in good health.

This chain links TRBV6-6 with TRBJ1-5; D not certain. Trimming pared 4 bases from V and 5 bases from J, leaving 18 bases between. The CDR3 runs to 16 residues. Per germline, CDR1 MNHNY and CDR2 SVGAGI (reference sequence). CDR3 protein: CASSSGEGRRDQPQHF. In DNA, the CDR3 is TGTGCCAGCAGTTCTGGGGAGGGAAGGAGGGATCAGCCCCAGCATTTT.

The rearrangement joins TRBV6-1 to TRBJ2-7; 9 bases align to TRBD1. Germline loops: CDR1 MNHNS, CDR2 SASEGT. V shed 6 bases, J shed 6 bases, and the junction held 6 bases outside the gene matches. This CDR3 region has 13 residues. The CDR3 region is CASRTGQGVEQYF. Written as DNA, the CDR3 is TGTGCCAGCAGGACGGGACAGGGAGTCGAGCAGTACTTC.

The chain employs TRBV11-2 and TRBJ2-7; D gene ambiguous. CDR3 size: 14 residues. V gave up 1 base and J gave up 2 bases, with 9 bases separating them. From germline, CDR1 is SGHAT and CDR2 FQNNGV. The CDR3 DNA is TGTGCCAGCAGCTTAGCGGGTATTACCTACGAGCAGTACTTC. Encoded protein: CASSLAGITYEQYF. Together with reference TRBV11-2 and TRBJ2-7, the CDR3 gives the full variable domain: EAGVAQSPRYKIIEKRQSVAFWCNPISGHATLYWYQQILGQGPKLLIQFQNNGVVDDSQLPKDRFSAERLKGVDSTLKIQPAKLEDSAVYLCASSLAGITYEQYFGPGTRLTVT.

This chain uses TRBV10-3 with TRBJ1-5; no clear D. The CDR3 is 15 residues long. V lost 7 bases, J lost 0 bases, and 13 bases lay in between. Germline V gene lookup returns CDR1 ENHRY and CDR2 SYGVKD. The CDR3 bases are TGTGCCATCATGCCCGGAGGTGATAGCAATCAGCCCCAGCATTTT. Its translation: CAIMPGGDSNQPQHF.

The CDR3 reads CSVVWDSSYEQYF. The CDR3 DNA is TGCAGCGTTGTATGGGACAGCTCCTACGAGCAGTACTTC. The chain couples TRBV29-1 to TRBJ2-7, with 7 bases matching TRBD1. The trim removed 4 bases at V and 0 bases at J, leaving 3 bases unmatched. This CDR3 spans 13 amino acids. Germline CDR1 SQVTM, CDR2 ANQGSEA.

As concerns this clone: Different DNA sequences within this sample yield the same CDR3. The V gene is TRBV5-6, the J gene TRBJ1-6; D may be TRBD1 (5 bases). Germline-derived CDR1 and CDR2 are SGHDT and YYEEEE. V was shortened by 0 bases and J by 3 bases, with 7 bases between the two germline ends. This CDR3 region has 15 residues. The CDR3 here is CASSLGGSYNSPLHF. The CDR3 nucleotides are TGTGCCAGCAGCTTGGGGGGGAGCTATAATTCACCCCTCCACTTT.

V and J are TRBV5-6 and TRBJ2-7, with 7 nucleotides matching TRBD2. The CDR3 runs to 14 residues. Germline values: CDR1 SGHDT, CDR2 YYEEEE. With V trimmed by 0 bases and J by 5 bases, 5 bases remained unmatched. The CDR3 here is CASSLASGSNEQYF. In nucleotides, the CDR3 is TGTGCCAGCAGCTTGGCTAGCGGATCAAACGAGCAGTACTTC.